A selection of T cell receptor beta chains follows, all from one sample in a study of post-analysis software for immune sequencing data. TCRdb reanalysed the PCR reads using MiXCR and keeps one entry per CDR3 protein. The data hold about 200,000 distinct CDR3 sequences, with 29% observed a single time. Source material: blood. Receptors originate from a girl aged 2-17 years with multiple sclerosis. Both conserved end residues are part of each CDR3. Each record gives: J gene, D gene, V gene, clone size, CDR3 DNA, CDR3 protein. A D gene is named only where the DNA matches it firmly. Clone size is stated in some rows and not others, as once, few, many or a class when expanded.

TRBJ2-7	NA	TRBV3-1	NA	TGTGCCAGCAGCCGGACAGTATCGGACTACGAGCAGTACTTC	CASSRTVSDYEQYF
TRBJ1-6	TRBD1	TRBV20-1	NA	TGCAGTGCTAGGGGACAGGGGGGTCGGGCCCTCCACTTT	CSARGQGGRALHF
TRBJ1-3	NA	TRBV11-2	NA	TGTGCCAGCAGCTTAGGGGGTATTCGAAACACCATATATTTT	CASSLGGIRNTIYF
TRBJ1-2	NA	TRBV20-1	NA	TGCAGTGCTTCCATGGGGTCATCCTTCTATGGCTACACCTTC	CSASMGSSFYGYTF
TRBJ2-7	NA	TRBV5-1	NA	TGCGCCAGCAGCTTGGATGGGGGGCCCTACTACGAGCAGTACTTC	CASSLDGGPYYEQYF
TRBJ2-2	NA	TRBV7-2	NA	TGTGCCAGCAGCTTAGACAGGGTCGTAACCGGGGAGCTGTTTTTT	CASSLDRVVTGELFF
TRBJ1-1	NA	TRBV7-2	few	TGTGTCAGCAGCTTAGCAGGGTTTGAAGCTTTCTTT	CVSSLAGFEAFF
TRBJ2-3	NA	TRBV7-2	NA	TGTGCCAGCAGCTTATTCGCTAGCGCCACAGATACGCAGTATTTT	CASSLFASATDTQYF
TRBJ2-5	NA	TRBV3-1	few	TGTGCCAGCAGCCAAGAGTTGGTAGGGGCCCCAGAGACCCAGTACTTC	CASSQELVGAPETQYF
TRBJ2-3	TRBD2	TRBV2	few	TGTGCCAGCAGTCAGACTAGCGGGAGCGAAGATACGCAGTATTTT	CASSQTSGSEDTQYF
TRBJ1-2	NA	TRBV7-2	NA	TGTGCCAGCAGCCACTGGTTGCCGGGGCCGGATGGCTACACCTTC	CASSHWLPGPDGYTF
TRBJ1-2	NA	TRBV20-1	once	TGCAGTGAGGACGGCTACACCTTC	CSEDGYTF
TRBJ2-7	NA	TRBV29-1	many	TGCAGCGTTTTTACAACCTCCTACGAGCAGTACTTC	CSVFTTSYEQYF
TRBJ1-2	NA	TRBV4-1	few	TGCGCCAGCAGCCAAGATTGGGGCCAGGGGACTTTCTATGGCTACACCTTC	CASSQDWGQGTFYGYTF
TRBJ2-4	TRBD2	TRBV5-1	many	TGCGCCAGCAGCTTGGGGGGGGGAGCCAAAAACATTCAGTACTTC	CASSLGGGAKNIQYF
TRBJ2-7	TRBD2	TRBV20-1	once	TGCAGTGCCTCACTAGCGGGGGGAGATGAGCAGTACTTC	CSASLAGGDEQYF
TRBJ2-1	TRBD2	TRBV5-6	many	TGTGCCAGCAGCAGAGTAGCGGGTACCTACAATGAGCAGTTCTTC	CASSRVAGTYNEQFF
TRBJ1-1	NA	TRBV20-1	NA	TGCAGTGCTAGCGGGCGGTTGAACACTGAAGCTTTCTTT	CSASGRLNTEAFF
TRBJ2-1	TRBD2	TRBV3-1	NA	TGTGCCAGCAGCCAAGGCCCCAGCGGGGTATACAATGAGCAGTTCTTC	CASSQGPSGVYNEQFF
TRBJ2-7	NA	TRBV27	many	TGTGCCAGCAGTTTGGTTTACAGCTCCTACGAGCAGTACTTC	CASSLVYSSYEQYF
TRBJ2-7	NA	TRBV3-1	NA	TGTGCCAGCAGCAAAAAGGGAGACAGGTCGCGAGAGCAGTACTTC	CASSKKGDRSREQYF
TRBJ2-4	TRBD1	TRBV20-1	NA	TGCAGTGCTACCTACAGGGGGATGGACATTCAGTACTTC	CSATYRGMDIQYF
TRBJ2-1	NA	TRBV12-3/TRBV12-4	NA	TGTGCCAGCACCGGAGTCGGGGCTAGCTCCTACAATGAGCAGTTCTTC	CASTGVGASSYNEQFF
TRBJ2-7	NA	TRBV6-5	NA	TGTGCCAGCAGTGCGGGGCTTTTGGGGGAGCAGTACTTC	CASSAGLLGEQYF
TRBJ2-1	TRBD2	TRBV20-1	NA	TGCGGTATTCAGCGGGGGTTCGGGGGCAATGAGCAGTTCTTC	CGIQRGFGGNEQFF
TRBJ1-1	TRBD1	TRBV12-3/TRBV12-4	few	TGTGCCAGCAGCCGCCTTTTTCGGACAGGAGCCATGAACACTGAGGCTTTCTTT	CASSRLFRTGAMNTEAFF
TRBJ1-1	NA	TRBV28	many	TGTGCCAGCAGTTTCACCAGGGGAGGAAACACTGAAGCTTTCTTT	CASSFTRGGNTEAFF
TRBJ2-7	NA	TRBV2	many	TGTGCCTCCCAGGGACCTTCCTACGAGCAGTACTTC	CASQGPSYEQYF
TRBJ1-1	NA	TRBV29-1	few	TGCAGCGTTGAAGCAGGCGTTAACACTGAAGCTTTCTTT	CSVEAGVNTEAFF